This TCR beta chain was recorded in a study of post-analysis software for immune sequencing data. The germline CDR1 and CDR2 sequences are SGHTS and YDEGEE. CDR3 length equals 16 residues. cDNA libraries of TCR beta carried unique molecular identifiers. TCRdb re-called the PCR reads with MiXCR, one entry per CDR3 protein. Among about 540,000 distinct CDR3 sequences listed, about a third were seen once. Study-level results: Patients used about five TRBV segments, including TRBV5-6, TRBV5-1 and TRBV20-1, more often than controls.

With regard to this clonotype: Its antigen is currently unknown. One junction end does not reproduce the germline sequence, and a read error may be involved.

The V and J genes are TRBV5-8 and TRBJ2-3; 11 bases align to TRBD2. Sequences were obtained from blood. This receptor was obtained from a girl between 2 and 17 years old with multiple sclerosis. For the CDR3, the DNA is TGTACCAGCAGCCGACCGACTAGCGGGATAGTCGGGACGCAGTATTTT. This gives the protein CTSSRPTSGIVGTQYF.